Each of the 24 T cell receptor beta chains below was sequenced from the same sample in a study of technical replicates of blood from several donors. The table came from immunoSEQ multiplex PCR; TCRdb's copy has only in-frame clones and leaves some out. The sample carries under 90,000 clones, around 97% recorded once. Sample: T cells isolated from PBMCs. These receptors came from a human donor in good health.

The rearrangement links TRBV19 to TRBJ2-2, with D unclear. Germline loops: CDR1 LNHDA, CDR2 SQIVND (reference sequence). The germline V and J ends were trimmed by 6 bases and 5 bases, with 13 bases remaining between them. CDR3 length: 14 amino acids. The CDR3 DNA is TGTGCCAGTAGAGTGAGACTGAGAACCGGGGAGCTGTTTTTT. It encodes CASRVRLRTGELFF.

The chain carries TRBV7-9 and TRBJ1-5; 8 nucleotides align to TRBD1. The CDR3 totals 13 residues. The J segment lost 9 bases and the V segment lost 6 bases, leaving 7 bases of the junction unmatched. From germline, CDR1 is SEHNR and CDR2 FQNEAQ (reference sequence). CDR3 amino acids: CASSLDRVRPQHF. The CDR3 region has the DNA TGTGCCAGCAGTCTGGACAGGGTTCGGCCCCAGCATTTT.

The chain joins TRBV6-5 to TRBJ2-7; 8 bases agree with TRBD1. Germline values: CDR1 MNHEY, CDR2 SVGAGI. The CDR3 is 16 amino acids. The J segment lost 3 bases and the V segment lost 3 bases, leaving 10 bases of the junction unmatched. CDR3 nucleotide sequence: TGTGCCAGCAGTTATACCGGGACAGGTCAATTCTACGAGCAGTACTTC. Amino acid sequence: CASSYTGTGQFYEQYF.

The chain carries TRBV19 and TRBJ1-5; the match to TRBD1 covers 7 bases. The CDR3 runs to 16 residues. Germline V gives CDR1 LNHDA, CDR2 SQIVND (reference sequence). The junction had 14 bases not matched to a gene; V was cut back by 6 bases and J by 6 bases. The CDR3 DNA is TGTGCCAGTAGGCAATGGGGCACAGGGGACGGTCAGCCCCAGCATTTT. Protein product: CASRQWGTGDGQPQHF.

The gene calls are TRBV6-5 and TRBJ2-7, with D unresolved. This CDR3 comprises 16 residues. Looked up from germline, CDR1 is MNHEY and CDR2 is SVGAGI. The V end was cut by 4 bases, the J end by 0 bases, with 16 bases between. The CDR3 loop reads CASSSLRFRNSYEQYF. The DNA of the CDR3 is TGTGCCAGCAGTTCACTCAGGTTTAGGAACTCCTACGAGCAGTACTTC.

The chain couples TRBV4-1 to TRBJ1-5; TRBD1 agrees at 9 bases. The CDR3 runs 15 residues. CDR1 MGHRA and CDR2 YSYEKL come from the germline V gene. After removal of 4 bases from V and 7 bases from J, the junction contained 8 bases not matched to a gene. The CDR3 nucleotides are TGCGCCAGCAGCCGAGGACAGGGGTTGGACCAGCCCCAGCATTTT. Encoded protein: CASSRGQGLDQPQHF.

The chain couples TRBV2 to TRBJ2-7; tentative D call: TRBD1 (5 bases). The ends were cut back, 4 bases at V and 3 bases at J, with 7 bases in the middle. The CDR3 totals 12 residues. Germline V gene sequence: CDR1 SNHLY, CDR2 FYNNEI. CDR3 nucleotides: TGTGCCAGCAGTGTAGGGGTCTACGAGCAGTACTTC. Translated: CASSVGVYEQYF.

This clone was recorded once. V usage is TRBV7-6 and J usage is TRBJ2-2, with 7 nucleotides matching TRBD2. The CDR3 length is 17 residues. Germline V gene lookup returns CDR1 SGHVS and CDR2 FNYEAQ. Trimming at V came to 1 base and at J to 5 bases, leaving 10 bases not matched to a gene. The CDR3 bases are TGTGCCAGCAGCTTAGAATTTGCGGGAGATAGTACCGGGGAGCTGTTTTTT. Translated: CASSLEFAGDSTGELFF.

This chain links TRBV23-1 with TRBJ1-2, with no clear D. TRBV23-1 is an open reading frame whose function is uncertain. The V end lost 11 bases, the J end lost 4 bases, and 11 bases lay between the germline ends. The CDR3 contains 11 residues. The CDR3 spells CAYRRIYGYTF. The CDR3 DNA reads TGCGCCTATCGGAGGATCTATGGCTACACCTTC.

The V and J genes are TRBV6-1 and TRBJ1-5; 7 positions agree with TRBD1. V was clipped by 2 bases and J by 0 bases; unmatched bases: 7. The CDR3 covers 17 residues. Looked up from germline, CDR1 is MNHNS and CDR2 is SASEGT. The CDR3 DNA reads TGTGCCAGCAGTGAATCCCGGACAGGCGGTAGCAATCAGCCCCAGCATTTT. Amino acid sequence: CASSESRTGGSNQPQHF.

The DNA for the CDR3 is TGTGCCAGCAGCCAAGATTGGGGGGTCGAAGCTAACTATGGCTACACCTTC. It translates to CASSQDWGVEANYGYTF. The chain links TRBV14 to TRBJ1-2; D is possibly TRBD1 (5 bases). Germline CDR1 reads SGHDN; CDR2 reads FVKESK. The CDR3 has 17 residues. Trimming pared 0 bases from V and 0 bases from J, leaving 14 bases between.

This sequence joins TRBV9 and TRBJ2-3; 9 bases fit TRBD2. With 0 bases clipped from V and 2 bases from J, the junction kept 4 bases outside the gene matches. This CDR3 has 16 residues. Germline-derived CDR1 and CDR2 are SGDLS and YYNGEE. The CDR3 reads CASSVEIAGVTDTQYF. Here the CDR3 DNA reads TGTGCCAGCAGCGTAGAAATAGCGGGGGTCACAGATACGCAGTATTTT.

The chain has TRBV9 and TRBJ2-3; the D gene is possibly TRBD2 (5 bases). Germline V gives CDR1 SGDLS, CDR2 YYNGEE. The CDR3 length is 14 residues. V was shortened by 5 bases and J by 5 bases, with 15 bases between the two germline ends. CDR3 sequence: CASRRDVAGDTQYF. CDR3 sequence (DNA): TGTGCCAGCAGACGGGATGTTGCGGGAGATACGCAGTATTTT.

The chain uses TRBV12-5 and TRBJ2-1, with TRBD2 matching over 9 bases. Trimming removed 7 bases from V and 9 bases from J; junction bases left unmatched: 16. The CDR3 loop spans 16 amino acids. The germline gives CDR1 LGHNT, CDR2 FRNRAP. The CDR3: CASAATSGPLGGEQFF. In nucleotides, the CDR3 is TGTGCTAGTGCCGCGACTAGCGGCCCGCTTGGAGGTGAGCAGTTCTTC.

The chain uses TRBV11-2 and TRBJ2-1; D call uncertain. Deletions cut 3 bases from V and 0 bases from J, with 3 bases between. This CDR3 is 13 amino acids long. Looked up from germline, CDR1 is SGHAT and CDR2 is FQNNGV. The CDR3 is CASSFSSYNEQFF. The DNA for the CDR3 is TGTGCCAGCAGCTTCTCCTCCTACAATGAGCAGTTCTTC. Filled out from reference TRBV11-2 and TRBJ2-1, the complete variable domain reads EAGVAQSPRYKIIEKRQSVAFWCNPISGHATLYWYQQILGQGPKLLIQFQNNGVVDDSQLPKDRFSAERLKGVDSTLKIQPAKLEDSAVYLCASSFSSYNEQFFGPGTRLTVL.

The genes are TRBV6-1 and TRBJ2-7; D perhaps matches TRBD2 (6 bases). The germline V gene has CDR1 MNHNS and CDR2 SASEGT. The CDR3 sequence is 14 residues long. Trimming cost V 3 bases and J 6 bases, with 15 bases left between them. The CDR3 DNA sequence: TGTGCCAGCAGTGACGAGGGTCGGGGAGGCGAGCAGTACTTC. Its translation: CASSDEGRGGEQYF.

The chain recombines TRBV4-1 with TRBJ2-7; D is perhaps TRBD1 (6 bases). CDR3 size: 16 residues. Trimming took 1 base from V and 3 from J, leaving 16 bases between them. Germline V gene data show CDR1 as MGHRA and CDR2 as YSYEKL. The CDR3 DNA follows: TGCGCCAGCAGCCAAGTAAGCGTAGGGGGTTTCTACGAGCAGTACTTC. This encodes CASSQVSVGGFYEQYF.

This chain connects TRBV11-2 to TRBJ1-2; D is possibly TRBD1 (5 bases). CDR3 length equals 17 residues. V lost 0 bases to trimming and J lost 3 bases, with 17 bases between them. CDR1 and CDR2 (germline): SGHAT, FQNNGV. For the CDR3, the DNA is TGTGCCAGCAGCTTAGATAGAGGTGGGGGGTCATACTATGGCTACACCTTC. This encodes CASSLDRGGGSYYGYTF.

In its sample, this clone was seen once. This chain links TRBV13 with TRBJ2-1; 11 positions agree with TRBD2. Germline V gene lookup returns CDR1 PRHDT and CDR2 FYEKMQ (reference sequence). The CDR3 extends over 16 amino acids. Germline trimming cut 2 bases from V and 12 bases from J; bases unmatched to any gene: 12. For the CDR3, the DNA is TGTGCCAGCAGCTTAAGAGCTGGACTAGCGGGCGTTTGGCAGTTCTTC. It specifies CASSLRAGLAGVWQFF. Drawing the rest from reference TRBV13 and TRBJ2-1, the complete variable domain is AAGVIQSPRHLIKEKRETATLKCYPIPRHDTVYWYQQGPGQDPQFLISFYEKMQSDKGSIPDRFSAQQFSDYHSELNMSSLELGDSALYFCASSLRAGLAGVWQFFGPGTRLTVL.

This rearrangement joins TRBV2 to TRBJ1-5; TRBD1 aligns across 12 bases. Germline CDR1 reads SNHLY; CDR2 reads FYNNEI. The CDR3 covers 13 residues. The V gene end was trimmed by 6 bases and the J gene end by 6 bases; junction bases not matched to a gene: 0. This CDR3 is CASRGQGAQPQHF. The CDR3, as DNA: TGTGCCAGCAGGGGACAGGGGGCTCAGCCCCAGCATTTT.

The genes are TRBV4-2 and TRBJ2-5; 8 bases line up with TRBD1. This CDR3 comprises 13 residues. CDR1 is LGHNA and CDR2 is YNFKEQ in the germline V gene. V was clipped by 3 bases and J by 3 bases; unmatched bases: 0. The CDR3 sequence is CASSQGQEETQYF. The CDR3 DNA sequence: TGTGCCAGCAGCCAGGGACAGGAAGAGACCCAGTACTTC.

A single count supports this clone. The chain employs TRBV7-9 and TRBJ2-2; weak D call: TRBD1 (5 bases). The CDR3 sequence is 15 residues long. Germline V gives CDR1 SEHNR, CDR2 FQNEAQ (reference sequence). Trimming stripped 3 bases from V and 4 bases from J, with 12 bases between. The CDR3 bases are TGTGCCAGCAGCTTTAGGTCAGGGATCACCGGGGAGCTGTTTTTT. It codes for CASSFRSGITGELFF.

The chain recombines TRBV28 with TRBJ2-5; D is unclear. Germline CDR1 is MDHEN and CDR2 is SYDVKM. V shed 3 bases and J shed 2 bases, with 7 bases lying between them. The CDR3 runs 13 residues. CDR3 DNA: TGTGCCAGCAGTTTTCGTAAACAAGAGACCCAGTACTTC. Translating it yields CASSFRKQETQYF. The variable domain in full, with the rest retrieved from reference TRBV28 and TRBJ2-5, is DVKVTQSSRYLVKRTGEKVFLECVQDMDHENMFWYRQDPGLGLRLIYFSYDVKMKEKGDIPEGYSVSREKKERFSLILESASTNQTSMYLCASSFRKQETQYFGPGTRLLVL.

The rearrangement uses TRBV9 and TRBJ2-2, with TRBD2 matching 8 bases. CDR1 is SGDLS, CDR2 YYNGEE, per germline. The CDR3 length is 15 residues. V was clipped by 4 bases and J by 1 base; unmatched bases: 3. The CDR3 DNA sequence: TGTGCCAGCAGCCGTACTAGCGGGAACACCGGGGAGCTGTTTTTT. Its translation is CASSRTSGNTGELFF.